Shown below are 9 T cell receptor beta chains from a single sample sequenced in a study of cytomegalovirus exposure and HLA in healthy donors. Clones were read by immunoSEQ multiplex PCR, and TCRdb kept only the in-frame ones, dropping some. The sample has about 180,000 clones, 80% to 90% seen once. Source material: PBMCs. The receptors here all came from a woman in her twenties or thirties in good health and CMV-seronegative.

The chain combines TRBV18 with TRBJ2-2; 10 nucleotides agree with TRBD1. V shed 1 base and J 5 bases; nucleotides not matched to a gene: 10. CDR3 length equals 18 residues. Germline V gene sequence: CDR1 KGHSH, CDR2 LQKENI. The CDR3 DNA reads TGTGCCAGCTCACCACTCGCGGGACAGGGGTTGGCAACCGGGGAGCTGTTTTTT. Translating it yields CASSPLAGQGLATGELFF.

The chain employs TRBV11-2 and TRBJ2-2; D gene unclear. Germline V CDR1 and CDR2: SGHAT, FQNNGV. The CDR3 sequence is 14 residues long. V lost 2 bases, J lost 4 bases, and 8 bases lay in between. The CDR3 DNA sequence: TGTGCCAGCAGCTTATCCCTCCCCACCGGGGAGCTGTTTTTT. This gives the protein CASSLSLPTGELFF.

The chain carries TRBV19 and TRBJ2-7, with 14 bases that match TRBD2. In germline, CDR1 is LNHDA, CDR2 SQIVND (reference sequence). CDR3 length equals 19 residues. Germline trimming cut 5 bases from V and 2 bases from J; bases unmatched to any gene: 14. The CDR3 nucleotides are TGTGCCAGTAGTCCCCTCGGGACTAGCGGGGGTCACCGAACCTACGAGCAGTACTTC. Residues: CASSPLGTSGGHRTYEQYF.

The rearrangement uses TRBV6-5 and TRBJ1-2; 11 bases are a match to TRBD1. CDR3 size: 16 residues. Germline assignment: CDR1 MNHEY and CDR2 SVGAGI. Trimming took 2 bases from V and 7 from J; bases not matched to a gene: 9. In nucleotides, the CDR3 is TGTGCCAGCAGTTACAGCGGACAGGGGGCCTCTCGTGGCTACACCTTC. Protein: CASSYSGQGASRGYTF.

The chain combines TRBV27 with TRBJ1-2; possibly TRBD1 for D (6 bases). The germline V and J ends were trimmed by 6 bases and 3 bases, with 17 bases remaining between them. Germline values: CDR1 MNHEY, CDR2 SMNVEV (reference sequence). The CDR3 is 15 residues long. CDR3 in amino acids: CASRPTPQGYYGYTF. DNA for the CDR3: TGTGCCAGCAGACCCACCCCCCAGGGGTACTATGGCTACACCTTC.

V and J are TRBV4-1 and TRBJ1-2; 9 bases are shared with TRBD1. J was trimmed by 6 bases and V by 1 base; bases with no gene match: 3. Germline V gene data show CDR1 as MGHRA and CDR2 as YSYEKL. This CDR3 comprises 14 residues. CDR3 loop: CASSQVGQGDGYTF. CDR3 bases: TGCGCCAGCAGCCAAGTGGGACAGGGCGATGGCTACACCTTC.

V is TRBV27 and J is TRBJ1-3; D gene ambiguous. Germline-derived CDR1 and CDR2 are MNHEY and SMNVEV (reference sequence). The CDR3 spans 13 residues. Deletions cut 3 bases from V and 4 bases from J, with 7 bases between. CDR3 sequence (DNA): TGTGCCAGCAGTTTCCAGTTAGGAAACACCATATATTTT. It encodes CASSFQLGNTIYF.

The chain combines TRBV4-1 with TRBJ2-5; TRBD1 agrees at 7 bases. With 3 bases clipped from V and 5 bases from J, the junction kept 12 bases outside the gene matches. The germline V gene encodes CDR1 MGHRA and CDR2 YSYEKL. This CDR3 is 16 amino acids long. The CDR3 sequence is CASSHLQGVGGETQYF. The CDR3 nucleotides are TGCGCCAGCAGCCACCTCCAGGGGGTAGGCGGTGAGACCCAGTACTTC.

CDR3 protein: CASRLSTGNYEQYF. CDR3 nucleotide sequence: TGTGCCAGCCGTCTTAGTACAGGGAACTACGAGCAGTACTTC. This chain links TRBV6-5 with TRBJ2-7, with D maybe TRBD1 (6 bases). This CDR3 comprises 14 residues. The germline V and J ends were trimmed by 8 bases and 3 bases, with 17 bases remaining between them. Germline CDR1 is MNHEY and CDR2 is SVGAGI.